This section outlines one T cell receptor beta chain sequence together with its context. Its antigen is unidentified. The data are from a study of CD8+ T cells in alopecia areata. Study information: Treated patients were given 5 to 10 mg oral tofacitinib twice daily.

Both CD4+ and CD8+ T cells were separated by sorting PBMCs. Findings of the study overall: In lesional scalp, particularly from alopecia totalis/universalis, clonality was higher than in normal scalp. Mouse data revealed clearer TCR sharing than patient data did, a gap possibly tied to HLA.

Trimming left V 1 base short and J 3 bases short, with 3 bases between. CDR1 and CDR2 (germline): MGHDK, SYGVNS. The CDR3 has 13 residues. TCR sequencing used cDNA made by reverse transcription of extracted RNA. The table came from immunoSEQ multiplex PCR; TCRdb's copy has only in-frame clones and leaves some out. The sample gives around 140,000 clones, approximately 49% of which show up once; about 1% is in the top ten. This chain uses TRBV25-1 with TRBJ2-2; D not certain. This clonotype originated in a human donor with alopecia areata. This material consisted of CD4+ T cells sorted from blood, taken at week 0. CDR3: CASSELYTGELFF. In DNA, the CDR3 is TGTGCCAGCAGTGAATTGTACACCGGGGAGCTGTTTTTT.